This T cell receptor beta chain was observed in a study of cytomegalovirus exposure and HLA in healthy donors. This clone was counted a single time. Antigen unknown. Study-level findings and limits: As a later analysis revealed, most CMV-associated TCR beta chains appeared HLA-restricted.

V shed 3 bases and J shed 6 bases, with 27 bases lying between them. In germline, CDR1 is LNHDA, CDR2 SQIVND (reference sequence). This CDR3 is 20 amino acids long. Primers included in the PCR were 60 Vbeta and 13 Jbeta primers. Measured with immunoSEQ multiplex PCR; TCRdb has only the in-frame clones, and not every one. The table shows over 95,000 clones, with 77% occurring only once. Sequences were obtained from PBMCs. The rearrangement joins TRBV19 to TRBJ1-6; D might be TRBD1 (5 bases). This TCR derives from a man between 35 and 55 years old in good health and CMV-seropositive. CDR3 protein: CASSIRSPGLSAHRNSPLHF. CDR3 in DNA: TGTGCCAGTAGTATCCGATCACCGGGACTTTCGGCGCATCGTAATTCACCCCTCCACTTT. The full variable domain, in which reference TRBV19 and TRBJ1-6 provide the parts outside the CDR3, is DGGITQSPKYLFRKEGQNVTLSCEQNLNHDAMYWYRQDPGQGLRLIYYSQIVNDFQKGDIAEGYSVSREKKESFPLTVTSAQKNPTAFYLCASSIRSPGLSAHRNSPLHFGNGTRLTVT.